This TCR delta chain was sequenced during a study of gamma-delta chains in newborns, infants, children. Study in general: Microbial exposure reportedly drives polyclonal innate γδ T cell expansion after birth.

TCRdb called clones anew from the reads with CATT. The sample has about 2,500 delta-chain clones, 35% to 55% seen once; the top ten hold 11%. The CDR3 runs to 21 residues. J gave up 4 bases and V 4 bases, and 27 bases lay outside the gene matches. Germline V gene lookup returns CDR1 TVYSNPD and CDR2 GDNSRS (reference sequence). This clone is termed medium-sized (0.01 to 0.1%). The chain recombines TRDV3 with TRDJ1; 13 bases map to TRDD3. The specimen comprised blood, sampled at baseline. This clonotype was sampled from a child who received the measles vaccine. CDR3 bases: TGTGCCTCTACCCGGCCTTCCTACCAACACTGGGGGATACGTTTACTCGATAAACTCATCTTT. Residues: CASTRPSYQHWGIRLLDKLIF.